Below, 24 T cell receptor beta chains from the same sample are listed, as sequenced in a study of T cell responses to AZD1222 COVID-19 vaccine. TCRdb keeps only in-frame clones here, not all; method: immunoSEQ multiplex PCR. The sample carries about 68,000 clones, approximately 91% recorded once. Sequenced material: peripheral blood, taken on day 0 of AZD1222 vaccination. The origin of the receptors is an adult in good health.

V gene TRBV3-1 (or the pseudogene TRBV3-2) combines with J gene TRBJ1-2; no clear D. Trimming shortened V by 6 bases and J by 10 bases, and 12 bases separated the two germline ends. CDR1 and CDR2 (germline): LGHDT, YNNKEL (reference sequence). The CDR3 totals 11 residues. CDR3 bases: TGTGCCAGCAGTAGCCCAACCCTCTACACCTTC. Its translation: CASSSPTLYTF.

The V call is TRBV29-1, the J call TRBJ2-3; D unclear. This CDR3 spans 17 amino acids. V was clipped by 0 bases and J by 4 bases, with 20 bases between them. Germline values: CDR1 SQVTM, CDR2 ANQGSEA. CDR3 protein: CSVEEMGGVEQADTQYF. Here the CDR3 DNA reads TGCAGCGTTGAAGAAATGGGCGGTGTTGAGCAGGCAGATACGCAGTATTTT.

In the case of this clone: Other DNA sequences within the sample encode an identical CDR3. CDR3 protein: CASSVEDNEQFF. As DNA, the CDR3 is TGTGCCAGCAGCGTAGAAGACAATGAGCAGTTCTTC. The rearrangement joins TRBV9 to TRBJ2-1; D not resolved. This CDR3 region has 12 residues. V was cut by 0 bases and J by 5 bases, with 3 bases left in between. Germline V gene sequence: CDR1 SGDLS, CDR2 YYNGEE.

This chain joins TRBV18 and TRBJ2-1; no reliable D call. This CDR3 spans 15 amino acids. The V gene lost 3 bases and the J gene lost 0 bases, with 9 bases spanning the gap. Germline CDR1 KGHSH, CDR2 LQKENI. The CDR3 DNA sequence: TGTGCCAGCTCACCTCCAGTAAGCTCCTACAATGAGCAGTTCTTC. This codes for CASSPPVSSYNEQFF.

V and J are TRBV6-5 and TRBJ2-5, with TRBD1 matching 9 bases. V trimming: 7 bases; J trimming: 2 bases; junction bases outside the gene matches: 8. Germline-derived CDR1 and CDR2 are MNHEY and SVGAGI. This CDR3 comprises 15 residues. Written as DNA, the CDR3 is TGTGCCAGCAAACTGGACAGGGGCCTTCAAGAGACCCAGTACTTC. Translated, it gives CASKLDRGLQETQYF.

This clone was recorded a few times. The chain carries TRBV6-5 and TRBJ1-5; TRBD1 aligns across 8 bases. With V trimmed by 5 bases and J by 1 base, 4 bases remained unmatched. This CDR3 region has 15 residues. Germline-derived CDR1 and CDR2 are MNHEY and SVGAGI. This CDR3 reads CASSQGARSNQPQHF. The CDR3 region has the DNA TGTGCCAGCAGTCAGGGGGCAAGGAGCAATCAGCCCCAGCATTTT.

The rearrangement joins TRBV30 to TRBJ2-7; D remains ambiguous. This CDR3 has 12 residues. V gave up 0 bases and J gave up 4 bases, with 7 bases separating them. Germline assignment: CDR1 GTSNPN and CDR2 SVGIG (reference sequence). CDR3 nucleotides: TGTGCCTGGAGTGTACTGGATTACGAGCAGTACTTC. This codes for CAWSVLDYEQYF.

The chain combines TRBV4-2 with TRBJ2-1; TRBD2 aligns across 10 bases. Germline CDR1 reads LGHNA; CDR2 reads YNFKEQ. This CDR3 comprises 17 residues. The trim removed 0 bases at V and 2 bases at J, leaving 4 bases unmatched. This CDR3 is CASSQEGSGRPYNEQFF. The CDR3, as DNA: TGTGCCAGCAGCCAAGAAGGTAGCGGGAGGCCCTACAATGAGCAGTTCTTC.

The chain combines TRBV10-3 with TRBJ2-1; D ambiguous. V dropped 4 bases and J dropped 5 bases, with 6 bases sitting between them. The CDR3 spans 12 residues. Germline-derived CDR1 and CDR2 are ENHRY and SYGVKD. The CDR3 sequence is CAISVANNEQFF. Here the CDR3 DNA reads TGTGCCATCAGTGTAGCAAACAATGAGCAGTTCTTC.

The CDR3 DNA reads as TGTGCCAGCAGTTCGGGGGTTGAGGGGTATGGCTACACCTTC. It codes for CASSSGVEGYGYTF. The chain has TRBV2 and TRBJ1-2; D is perhaps TRBD1 (5 bases). Trimming cost V 5 bases and J 5 bases, with 15 bases left between them. This CDR3 contains 14 residues. CDR1 SNHLY and CDR2 FYNNEI come from the germline V gene.

The CDR3 region is CASSWEGGTTDTQYF. The DNA of the CDR3 is TGTGCCAGCAGTTGGGAGGGGGGAACAACAGATACGCAGTATTTT. This chain uses TRBV6-5 with TRBJ2-3; maybe TRBD2 (7 bases). Per the germline V gene, CDR1 is MNHEY and CDR2 is SVGAGI. This CDR3 is 15 amino acids long. Trimming cost V 4 bases and J 3 bases, with 14 bases left between them.

This chain connects TRBV11-3 to TRBJ2-2; TRBD2 matches 11 bases. The length of the CDR3 is 16 residues. Trimming removed 5 bases from V and 7 bases from J; junction bases left unmatched: 9. Germline loops: CDR1 SGHNT, CDR2 YENEEA. The DNA for the CDR3 is TGTGCCAGCAGCCTATCCGGGACTAGCGGTGTCGGGGAGCTGTTTTTT. Its protein product is CASSLSGTSGVGELFF.

The rearrangement uses TRBV7-9 and TRBJ1-6; D is uncertain. Deletions cut 4 bases from V and 3 bases from J, with 13 bases between. Per germline, CDR1 SEHNR and CDR2 FQNEAQ (reference sequence). The CDR3 sequence is 16 residues long. The CDR3 DNA is TGTGCCAGCAGCTCCGGGTCGGGGTTCTATAATTCACCCCTCCACTTT. It yields the protein CASSSGSGFYNSPLHF.

The genes are TRBV28 and TRBJ1-6, with a possible D match to TRBD1 (5 bases). In germline, CDR1 is MDHEN, CDR2 SYDVKM. The V gene lost 10 bases and the J gene lost 10 bases, with 17 bases spanning the gap. The CDR3 covers 13 residues. CDR3 protein: CATEPGLTSPLHF. CDR3 nucleotides: TGTGCCACCGAACCGGGACTCACCTCACCCCTCCACTTT.

The J gene is TRBJ1-5, the V gene TRBV7-2; D ambiguous. Germline assignment: CDR1 SGHTA and CDR2 FQGNSA. CDR3 length equals 13 residues. V gave up 2 bases and J gave up 7 bases, with 9 bases separating them. The CDR3 region is CASSLRGNQPQHF. In DNA, the CDR3 is TGTGCCAGCAGCTTAAGAGGAAACCAGCCCCAGCATTTT. The full variable domain, its missing parts supplied by reference TRBV7-2 and TRBJ1-5, is GAGVSQSPSNKVTEKGKDVELRCDPISGHTALYWYRQSLGQGLEFLIYFQGNSAPDKSGLPSDRFSAERTGGSVSTLTIQRTQQEDSAVYLCASSLRGNQPQHFGDGTRLSIL.

The chain employs TRBV7-8 and TRBJ2-5; 9 bases map to TRBD2. This CDR3 has 14 amino acids. V shed 6 bases and J 1 base; nucleotides not matched to a gene: 3. Germline V CDR1 and CDR2: SGHVS, FQNEAQ. For the CDR3, the DNA is TGTGCCAGCAGTTCGACTAGCGGCCAAGAGACCCAGTACTTC. This codes for CASSSTSGQETQYF.

The chain joins TRBV27 to TRBJ2-3; the match to TRBD2 covers 7 bases. The CDR3 is made up of 16 amino acids. Germline lookup yields CDR1 MNHEY and CDR2 SMNVEV (reference sequence). The V and J ends lost 7 bases and 0 bases, in that order; junction bases with no gene match: 10. The DNA of the CDR3 is TGTGCCAGCAATTATCAGTGGGGGGGTAGCACAGATACGCAGTATTTT. Translation: CASNYQWGGSTDTQYF.

The chain has TRBV5-1 and TRBJ2-3; D unclear. Germline V gene data show CDR1 as SGHRS and CDR2 as YFSETQ. The CDR3 covers 15 residues. V was trimmed by 0 bases and J by 2 bases, leaving 10 bases between them. In DNA form, the CDR3 reads TGCGCCAGCAGCTTGGGGTGGGGTTTCACAGATACGCAGTATTTT. Translating gives CASSLGWGFTDTQYF.

The chain employs TRBV21-1 and TRBJ2-2; the listed D gene, TRBD1, was not tested against the DNA. TRBV21-1 is described as a pseudogene. This CDR3 comprises 15 residues. CDR3 sequence (DNA): TGTGCCAGCAGCCATAACAGGGGGCGCCCCGGGGAGCTGTTTTTT. Its protein product is CASSHNRGRPGELFF.

V and J are TRBV28 and TRBJ2-2; 10 nucleotides align to TRBD2. With 3 bases clipped from V and 6 bases from J, the junction kept 10 bases outside the gene matches. The CDR3 totals 17 residues. Germline V gene lookup returns CDR1 MDHEN and CDR2 SYDVKM. The CDR3 reads CASSLPLAGDLSGELFF. The CDR3 region has the DNA TGTGCCAGCAGTTTGCCCCTAGCGGGAGATCTGTCCGGGGAGCTGTTTTTT.

The chain joins TRBV3-1 (or the pseudogene TRBV3-2) to TRBJ1-4, with TRBD1 identical over 12 bases. Germline trimming cut 4 bases from V and 7 bases from J; bases unmatched to any gene: 4. The CDR3 has 15 amino acids. The germline gives CDR1 LGHDT, CDR2 YNNKEL (reference sequence). The CDR3 region is CASSPGTGGIEKLFF. In DNA form, the CDR3 reads TGTGCCAGCAGCCCGGGGACAGGGGGCATTGAAAAACTGTTTTTT.

The chain employs TRBV7-9 and TRBJ2-1; 13 positions agree with TRBD2. The germline V gene has CDR1 SEHNR and CDR2 FQNEAQ (reference sequence). J lost 9 bases, V lost 5 bases, and 4 bases had no gene match. The CDR3 covers 14 residues. This CDR3 is CASSPGLAGSEQFF. For the CDR3, the DNA is TGTGCCAGCAGCCCGGGACTAGCGGGATCTGAGCAGTTCTTC.

This chain joins TRBV27 and TRBJ2-3, with 9 bases matching TRBD2. V shed 4 bases and J 3 bases; nucleotides not matched to a gene: 8. The CDR3 runs to 16 residues. Germline CDR1 reads MNHEY; CDR2 reads SMNVEV (reference sequence). The CDR3 region is CASSSLAGSPTDTQYF. DNA for the CDR3: TGTGCCAGCAGTTCGCTAGCGGGATCGCCTACAGATACGCAGTATTTT.

The chain links TRBV14 to TRBJ2-1; the D gene is possibly TRBD2 (6 bases). Germline loops: CDR1 SGHDN, CDR2 FVKESK. Deletions cut 2 bases from V and 8 bases from J, with 16 bases between. This CDR3 comprises 15 residues. CDR3 residues: CASSQYRERGDEQFF. DNA for the CDR3: TGTGCCAGCAGCCAATATCGGGAGCGTGGAGATGAGCAGTTCTTC.